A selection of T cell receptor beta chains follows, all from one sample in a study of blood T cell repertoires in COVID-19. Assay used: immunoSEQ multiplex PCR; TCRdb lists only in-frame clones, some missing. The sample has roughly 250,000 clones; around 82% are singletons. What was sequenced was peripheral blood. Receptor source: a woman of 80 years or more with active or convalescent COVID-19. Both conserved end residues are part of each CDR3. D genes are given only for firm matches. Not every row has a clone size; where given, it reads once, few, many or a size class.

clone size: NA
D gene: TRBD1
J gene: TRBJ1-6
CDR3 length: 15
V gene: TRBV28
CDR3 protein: CASSYGQATYSPLHF
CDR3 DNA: TGTGCCAGCAGTTATGGACAGGCGACTTATTCACCCCTCCACTTT

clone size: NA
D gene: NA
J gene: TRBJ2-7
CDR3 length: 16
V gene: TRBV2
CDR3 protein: CASSMRQSLGVYEQYF
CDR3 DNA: TGTGCCAGCAGTATGAGACAGTCGTTAGGGGTCTACGAGCAGTACTTC

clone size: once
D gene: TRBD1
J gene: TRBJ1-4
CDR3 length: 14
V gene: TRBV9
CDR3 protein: CASSAGTGGEKLFF
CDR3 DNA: TGTGCCAGCAGCGCCGGGACAGGGGGTGAAAAACTGTTTTTT

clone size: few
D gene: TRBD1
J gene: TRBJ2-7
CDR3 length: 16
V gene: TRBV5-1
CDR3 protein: CASSLHPGQLLYEQYF
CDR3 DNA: TGCGCCAGCAGCTTGCATCCGGGACAGCTATTATACGAGCAGTACTTC

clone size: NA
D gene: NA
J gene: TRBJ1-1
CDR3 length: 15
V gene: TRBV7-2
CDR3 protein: CASSLEGRAYTEAFF
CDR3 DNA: TGTGCCAGCAGCTTAGAGGGCAGGGCTTACACTGAAGCTTTCTTT

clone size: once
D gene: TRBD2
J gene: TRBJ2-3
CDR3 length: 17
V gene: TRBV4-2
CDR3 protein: CASSQDKSGGAPDTQYF
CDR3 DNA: TGTGCCAGCAGCCAAGATAAAAGCGGGGGGGCCCCAGATACGCAGTATTTT

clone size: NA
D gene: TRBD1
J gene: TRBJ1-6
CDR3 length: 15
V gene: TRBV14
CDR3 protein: CASSQGQGFSSPLHF
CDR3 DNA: TGTGCCAGCAGCCAAGGACAGGGCTTCAGTTCACCCCTCCACTTT

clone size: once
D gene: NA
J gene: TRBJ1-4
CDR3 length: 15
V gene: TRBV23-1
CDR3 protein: CASSQFRRCDEKLFF
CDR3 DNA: TGCGCCAGCAGTCAATTTCGCAGGTGCGATGAAAAACTGTTTTTT

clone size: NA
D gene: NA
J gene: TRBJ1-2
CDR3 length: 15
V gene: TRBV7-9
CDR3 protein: CASSLLSGANYGYTF
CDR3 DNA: TGTGCCAGCAGCTTATTGTCCGGAGCTAACTATGGCTACACCTTC

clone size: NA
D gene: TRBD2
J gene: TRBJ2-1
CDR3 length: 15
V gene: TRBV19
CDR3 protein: CASSARDYAIDEQFF
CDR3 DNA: TGTGCCAGTAGTGCCCGGGACTATGCCATTGATGAGCAGTTCTTC

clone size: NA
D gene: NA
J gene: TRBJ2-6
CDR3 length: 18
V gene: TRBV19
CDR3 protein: CASSSGGTFRDGANVLTF
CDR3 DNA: TGTGCCAGCAGTTCCGGCGGGACCTTCCGGGATGGGGCCAACGTCCTGACTTTC

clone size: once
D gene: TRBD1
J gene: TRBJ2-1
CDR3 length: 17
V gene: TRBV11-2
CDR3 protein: CASSQGSGQGSYNEQFF
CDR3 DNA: TGTGCCAGCAGCCAAGGGTCTGGACAGGGCTCCTACAATGAGCAGTTCTTC

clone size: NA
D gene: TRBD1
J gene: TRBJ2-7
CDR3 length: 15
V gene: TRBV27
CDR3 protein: CASSPRTGFNYEQYF
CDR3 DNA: TGTGCCAGCAGTCCGCGGACAGGGTTCAACTACGAGCAGTACTTC

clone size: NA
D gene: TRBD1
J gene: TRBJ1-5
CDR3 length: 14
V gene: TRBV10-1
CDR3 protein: CASSSGQGDQPQHF
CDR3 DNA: TGCGCCAGCAGCTCTGGACAGGGTGATCAGCCCCAGCATTTT

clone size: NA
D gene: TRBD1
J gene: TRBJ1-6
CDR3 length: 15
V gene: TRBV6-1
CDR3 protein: CASSEKTGWVSPLHF
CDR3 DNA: TGTGCCAGCAGTGAGAAGACAGGGTGGGTTTCACCCCTCCACTTT

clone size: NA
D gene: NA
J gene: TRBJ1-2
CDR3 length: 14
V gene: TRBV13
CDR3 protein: CASSHQAAKAGYTF
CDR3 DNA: TGTGCCAGCAGCCATCAGGCCGCTAAGGCTGGCTACACCTTC

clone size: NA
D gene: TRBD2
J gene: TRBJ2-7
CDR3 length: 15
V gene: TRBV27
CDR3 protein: CASSFSGLGAYEQYF
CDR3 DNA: TGTGCCAGCAGTTTTAGCGGACTAGGGGCCTACGAGCAGTACTTC

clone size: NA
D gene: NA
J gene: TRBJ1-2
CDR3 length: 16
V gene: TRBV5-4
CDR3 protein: CASSPLTGSSPYGYTF
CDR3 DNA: TGTGCCAGCAGCCCCCTGACAGGTTCTTCTCCCTATGGCTACACCTTC

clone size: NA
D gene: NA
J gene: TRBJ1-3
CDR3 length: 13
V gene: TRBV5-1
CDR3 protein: CASSLGSGDTIYF
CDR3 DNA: TGCGCCAGCAGCTTGGGCTCCGGGGACACCATATATTTT

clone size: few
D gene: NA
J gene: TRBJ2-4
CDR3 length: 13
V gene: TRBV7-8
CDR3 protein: CASEGLAKNIQYF
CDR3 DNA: TGTGCCAGCGAAGGACTAGCCAAAAACATTCAGTACTTC

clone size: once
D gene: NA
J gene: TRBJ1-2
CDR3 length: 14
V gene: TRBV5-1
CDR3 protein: CASSLFRGSYGYTF
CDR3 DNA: TGCGCCAGCAGCTTGTTTAGGGGCAGCTATGGCTACACCTTC

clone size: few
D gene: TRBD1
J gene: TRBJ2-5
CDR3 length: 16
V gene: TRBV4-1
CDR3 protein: CASSHYAGTGGETQYF
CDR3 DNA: TGCGCCAGCAGCCATTACGCCGGGACAGGGGGGGAGACCCAGTACTTC

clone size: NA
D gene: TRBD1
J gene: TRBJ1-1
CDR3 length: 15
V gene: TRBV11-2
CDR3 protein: CASGAGGIMNTEAFF
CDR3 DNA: TGTGCCAGCGGCGCAGGGGGGATCATGAACACTGAAGCTTTCTTT

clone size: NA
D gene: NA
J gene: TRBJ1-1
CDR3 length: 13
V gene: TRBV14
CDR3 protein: CASSQWSGTEAFF
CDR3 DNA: TGTGCCAGCAGCCAGTGGTCGGGGACTGAAGCTTTCTTT

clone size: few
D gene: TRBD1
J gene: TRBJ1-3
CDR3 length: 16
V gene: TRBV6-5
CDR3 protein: CASSYSNRGSGNTIYF
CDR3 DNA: TGTGCCAGCAGTTACTCGAACAGGGGTTCTGGAAACACCATATATTTT

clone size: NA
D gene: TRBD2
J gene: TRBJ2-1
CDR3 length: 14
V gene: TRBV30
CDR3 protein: CAWTSLAGHNEQFF
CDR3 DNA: TGTGCCTGGACCTCCCTAGCGGGCCACAATGAGCAGTTCTTC

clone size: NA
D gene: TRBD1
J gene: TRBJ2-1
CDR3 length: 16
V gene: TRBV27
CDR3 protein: CASRPIGQGIYNEQFF
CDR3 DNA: TGTGCCAGCCGTCCCATAGGACAGGGCATTTACAATGAGCAGTTCTTC

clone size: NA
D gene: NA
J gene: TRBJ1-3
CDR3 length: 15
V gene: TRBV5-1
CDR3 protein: CASSSGAGEGNTIYF
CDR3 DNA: TGCGCCAGCAGCTCCGGGGCAGGGGAAGGAAACACCATATATTTT

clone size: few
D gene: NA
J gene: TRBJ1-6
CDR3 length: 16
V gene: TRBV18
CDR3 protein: CASSPSGIPSNSPLHF
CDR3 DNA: TGTGCCAGCTCACCATCCGGGATCCCATCAAATTCACCCCTCCACTTT

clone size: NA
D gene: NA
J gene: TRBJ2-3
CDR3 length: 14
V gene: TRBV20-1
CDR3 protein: CSASIGWGVDTQYF
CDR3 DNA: TGCAGTGCTAGTATCGGGTGGGGCGTAGATACGCAGTATTTT